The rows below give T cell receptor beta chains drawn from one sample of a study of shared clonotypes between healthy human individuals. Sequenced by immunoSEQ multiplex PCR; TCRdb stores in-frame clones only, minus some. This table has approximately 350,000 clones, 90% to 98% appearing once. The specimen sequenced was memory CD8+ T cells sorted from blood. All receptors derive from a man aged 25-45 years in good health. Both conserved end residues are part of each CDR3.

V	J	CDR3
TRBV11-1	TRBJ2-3	CASSLLATDTQYF
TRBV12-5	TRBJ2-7	CALVRLAGADYEQYF
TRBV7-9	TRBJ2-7	CASSLSREGYREQYF
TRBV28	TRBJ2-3	CASRDTSGRGGDTQYF
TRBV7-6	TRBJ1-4	CASSLRGGPNEKLFF
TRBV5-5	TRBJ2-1	CASSLAGSPYNEQFF
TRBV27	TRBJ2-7	CASRSHLWTSASYEQYF
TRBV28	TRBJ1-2	CASSFQGTNYGYTF
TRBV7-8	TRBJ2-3	CASSSDAYRTDTQYF
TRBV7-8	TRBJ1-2	CASSLTRTGGNYGYTF
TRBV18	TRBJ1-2	CASSATGTHGYTF
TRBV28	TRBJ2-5	CASRNRETQYF
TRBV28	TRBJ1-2	CASSSGRGSYGYTF
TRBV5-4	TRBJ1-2	CASSSTAYGYTF
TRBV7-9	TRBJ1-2	CASSLAAYGYTF
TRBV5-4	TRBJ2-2	CASKGVTGELFF
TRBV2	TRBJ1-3	CASRQQGLGNTIYF
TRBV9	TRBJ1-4	CASSTRGGGNEKLFF
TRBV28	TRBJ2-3	CASRGTDTQYF
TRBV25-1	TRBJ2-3	CASSGLSGSTDTQYF